This is a list of T cell receptor beta chains from one sample in a study of T cells in Graves' hyperthyroidism and ophthalmopathy. Using its own MiXCR run on the multiplex PCR reads, TCRdb lists one record per CDR3 protein. The sample shows 490,000 or so distinct CDR3 sequences, more than 15% of them seen only once. Sequenced material: blood. The receptors were sampled from a woman under 40 with Graves' ophthalmopathy. Both conserved end residues are part of each CDR3. The order of the fields is CDR3 DNA, CDR3 protein, J gene, D gene, clone size, V gene. A D gene is named only where the DNA matches it firmly. Rows may omit the clone size; those that give it use once, few, many or a size class.

CDR3 DNA: TGTGCCAGCAGCCCAGGGGGGGCGGGAGGCTACGAGCAGTACTTC; CDR3 protein: CASSPGGAGGYEQYF; J gene: TRBJ2-7; D gene: .; clone size: few; V gene: TRBV7-6
CDR3 DNA: TGTGCCAGCAGTTCGACAGGATACTCTGGGGCCAACGTCCTGACTTTC; CDR3 protein: CASSSTGYSGANVLTF; J gene: TRBJ2-6; D gene: .; clone size: many; V gene: TRBV28
CDR3 DNA: TGTGCCAGCAGCTTAGTACAGGGTAGGGGGCCTGAGCAGTTCTTC; CDR3 protein: CASSLVQGRGPEQFF; J gene: TRBJ2-1; D gene: TRBD1; clone size: .; V gene: TRBV11-2
CDR3 DNA: TGTGCCAGCAGCCCACCGGGACTAGCGGGAGGGCCGAGGTACCAAGAGACCCAGTACTTC; CDR3 protein: CASSPPGLAGGPRYQETQYF; J gene: TRBJ2-5; D gene: TRBD2; clone size: .; V gene: TRBV12-3/TRBV12-4
CDR3 DNA: TGCGCCAGCAGCCAAGACAGGGTTCCCTACAATGAGCAGTTCTTC; CDR3 protein: CASSQDRVPYNEQFF; J gene: TRBJ2-1; D gene: .; clone size: few; V gene: TRBV4-3
CDR3 DNA: TGTGCCAGTAGTATATCAGACATCAGCTCTGGAAACACCATATATTTT; CDR3 protein: CASSISDISSGNTIYF; J gene: TRBJ1-3; D gene: .; clone size: .; V gene: TRBV19
CDR3 DNA: TGTGCCAGCAGTAAGGGACTAGCGGGATGGGATCCCTCGGATACGCAGTATTTT; CDR3 protein: CASSKGLAGWDPSDTQYF; J gene: TRBJ2-3; D gene: TRBD2; clone size: .; V gene: TRBV28
CDR3 DNA: TGTGCCAGCAGTGGGAGTCTCCCCTACGAGCAGTACTTC; CDR3 protein: CASSGSLPYEQYF; J gene: TRBJ2-7; D gene: .; clone size: many; V gene: TRBV6-2/TRBV6-3
CDR3 DNA: TGTGCCAGCAGTTACCCGCAGGGGGCTGAGACCCAGTACTTC; CDR3 protein: CASSYPQGAETQYF; J gene: TRBJ2-5; D gene: TRBD1; clone size: .; V gene: TRBV6-5
CDR3 DNA: TGTGCCAGTAGTACCCGGGGGGGCTTTGCTTCCAATCAGCCCCAGCATTTT; CDR3 protein: CASSTRGGFASNQPQHF; J gene: TRBJ1-5; D gene: .; clone size: few; V gene: TRBV19
CDR3 DNA: TGTGCCAGCTCTCCAGGTCAGGGGGTGCGACCCTCCTACAATGAGCAGTTCTTC; CDR3 protein: CASSPGQGVRPSYNEQFF; J gene: TRBJ2-1; D gene: TRBD1; clone size: few; V gene: TRBV18
CDR3 DNA: TGTGCCAGCAGTTTAACGGGTATTCAGCCCCAGCATTTT; CDR3 protein: CASSLTGIQPQHF; J gene: TRBJ1-5; D gene: .; clone size: many; V gene: TRBV28
CDR3 DNA: TGTGCCAGCGCCGACGGGACAGCATTTTACGAGCAGTACTTC; CDR3 protein: CASADGTAFYEQYF; J gene: TRBJ2-7; D gene: TRBD1; clone size: many; V gene: TRBV2
CDR3 DNA: TGTGCTAGTGGTTTGTCCCGGGACAGGGCTAACAGCAATGAGCAGTTCTTC; CDR3 protein: CASGLSRDRANSNEQFF; J gene: TRBJ2-1; D gene: TRBD1; clone size: few; V gene: TRBV12-5
CDR3 DNA: TGTGCCAGCAGCCCCGTGGCCCGTGAGGCTTTCTTT; CDR3 protein: CASSPVAREAFF; J gene: TRBJ1-1; D gene: .; clone size: many; V gene: TRBV11-2
CDR3 DNA: TGTGCCTGCCGGACAGGGGGAGGGCCGGGGACCCAGTACTTC; CDR3 protein: CACRTGGGPGTQYF; J gene: TRBJ2-5; D gene: TRBD1; clone size: .; V gene: TRBV30
CDR3 DNA: TGTGCCAGCAGCTCCCCCTATGCGGAGACCCAGTACTTC; CDR3 protein: CASSSPYAETQYF; J gene: TRBJ2-5; D gene: .; clone size: few; V gene: TRBV7-9
CDR3 DNA: TGTGCCAGCAGTGAAACCGGGTTTGAAAAACTGTTTTTT; CDR3 protein: CASSETGFEKLFF; J gene: TRBJ1-4; D gene: .; clone size: .; V gene: TRBV25-1
CDR3 DNA: TGTGCCAGCAGATTTGCCGGGGCCCAAGGGGAGCAGTTCTTC; CDR3 protein: CASRFAGAQGEQFF; J gene: TRBJ2-1; D gene: .; clone size: few; V gene: TRBV6-2/TRBV6-3
CDR3 DNA: TGTGCCAGCAGTTACAGAATTTCTAGCGGGAGTGATGAGCAGTTCTTC; CDR3 protein: CASSYRISSGSDEQFF; J gene: TRBJ2-1; D gene: TRBD2; clone size: .; V gene: TRBV6-2/TRBV6-3
CDR3 DNA: TGTGCCAGCAATTACTCGCAAGGGGACGAGCAGTACTTC; CDR3 protein: CASNYSQGDEQYF; J gene: TRBJ2-7; D gene: .; clone size: .; V gene: TRBV6-5
CDR3 DNA: TGTGCCAGCAGCTTAGATGTGGGCCCCTACGAGCAGTACTTC; CDR3 protein: CASSLDVGPYEQYF; J gene: TRBJ2-7; D gene: .; clone size: many; V gene: TRBV7-9
CDR3 DNA: TGTGCCAGCAGTGAAGTTGGGGGCAGGGGGCCGCTTGAAGCTTTCTTT; CDR3 protein: CASSEVGGRGPLEAFF; J gene: TRBJ1-1; D gene: TRBD1; clone size: few; V gene: TRBV6-1
CDR3 DNA: TGTGCCAGCAGCCAAGCGACTGCGACCACTGAAGCTTTCTTT; CDR3 protein: CASSQATATTEAFF; J gene: TRBJ1-1; D gene: .; clone size: many; V gene: TRBV3-1
CDR3 DNA: TGTGCCAGCAGCCATCTCGGACAGGGGCGAGAGACCCAGTACTTC; CDR3 protein: CASSHLGQGRETQYF; J gene: TRBJ2-5; D gene: TRBD1; clone size: many; V gene: TRBV3-1
CDR3 DNA: TGTGCCACCAGCCCCCCGACAGGGGCGAAAAGTGAAGCTTTCTTT; CDR3 protein: CATSPPTGAKSEAFF; J gene: TRBJ1-1; D gene: TRBD1; clone size: once; V gene: TRBV19
CDR3 DNA: TGTGCCAGCAGCCACGGACAGGGGTACAGCAATCAGCCCCAGCATTTT; CDR3 protein: CASSHGQGYSNQPQHF; J gene: TRBJ1-5; D gene: TRBD1; clone size: many; V gene: TRBV28
CDR3 DNA: TGCGCCAGCCTTGTTTCAGGGCCCCCCGGGGAGCTGTTTTTT; CDR3 protein: CASLVSGPPGELFF; J gene: TRBJ2-2; D gene: .; clone size: few; V gene: TRBV5-1
CDR3 DNA: TGTGCCAGCAGTTACGGGTCACTGGGAGTCGAGCAGTACTTC; CDR3 protein: CASSYGSLGVEQYF; J gene: TRBJ2-7; D gene: .; clone size: .; V gene: TRBV6-2/TRBV6-3
CDR3 DNA: TGTGCCAGCAGCTTGACCCGGACAGGGACTGATGGCTACACCTTC; CDR3 protein: CASSLTRTGTDGYTF; J gene: TRBJ1-2; D gene: TRBD1; clone size: .; V gene: TRBV5-5
CDR3 DNA: TGTGCCAGCAGCGTCCGGGACAATTCCTACAATGAGCAGTTCTTC; CDR3 protein: CASSVRDNSYNEQFF; J gene: TRBJ2-1; D gene: .; clone size: few; V gene: TRBV12-3/TRBV12-4
CDR3 DNA: TGCGCCAGCAGCCAAGAATGGCGGGAGGGCTTATCGAACATTCAGTACTTC; CDR3 protein: CASSQEWREGLSNIQYF; J gene: TRBJ2-4; D gene: TRBD2; clone size: .; V gene: TRBV4-3
CDR3 DNA: TGCGCCAGCAGCCAAGATCGGCGACTAGCGGGGTCGGGTGAGCAGTTCTTC; CDR3 protein: CASSQDRRLAGSGEQFF; J gene: TRBJ2-1; D gene: TRBD2; clone size: .; V gene: TRBV4-3
CDR3 DNA: TGTGCCAGCAGCTACGAGGTCAGGGTGGGCGGAAACACCATATATTTT; CDR3 protein: CASSYEVRVGGNTIYF; J gene: TRBJ1-3; D gene: .; clone size: .; V gene: TRBV5-6
CDR3 DNA: TGTGCCTGGAGCGCCCAACACAATGAGCAGTTCTTC; CDR3 protein: CAWSAQHNEQFF; J gene: TRBJ2-1; D gene: .; clone size: many; V gene: TRBV30
CDR3 DNA: TGTGCCAGCAGCGGTGGGGGTAACACTGAAGCTTTCTTT; CDR3 protein: CASSGGGNTEAFF; J gene: TRBJ1-1; D gene: .; clone size: many; V gene: TRBV5-1
CDR3 DNA: TGTGCCAGCAGTTCTAGCGGGACGAGCTCCTACGAGCAGTACTTC; CDR3 protein: CASSSSGTSSYEQYF; J gene: TRBJ2-7; D gene: TRBD2; clone size: many; V gene: TRBV6-1
CDR3 DNA: TGTGCCAGCAGCAAAAAGATAGCGAGTACGCAGTATTTT; CDR3 protein: CASSKKIASTQYF; J gene: TRBJ2-3; D gene: .; clone size: many; V gene: TRBV6-2/TRBV6-3
CDR3 DNA: TGTGCCAGCAGTCCGGACAGATCCTATGGCTACACCTTC; CDR3 protein: CASSPDRSYGYTF; J gene: TRBJ1-2; D gene: .; clone size: many; V gene: TRBV28
CDR3 DNA: TGTGCCAGTAGTACCATAGCGGGACCAATCAATGAGCAGTTCTTC; CDR3 protein: CASSTIAGPINEQFF; J gene: TRBJ2-1; D gene: TRBD2; clone size: .; V gene: TRBV19
CDR3 DNA: TGTGCCAGCACCAGATCCTCGTTAGAGGATGAGCAGTTCTTC; CDR3 protein: CASTRSSLEDEQFF; J gene: TRBJ2-1; D gene: .; clone size: many; V gene: TRBV28
CDR3 DNA: TGTGCCAGCAGTCAAGGGACTAGCGGGGGATACGAGCAGTACTTC; CDR3 protein: CASSQGTSGGYEQYF; J gene: TRBJ2-7; D gene: TRBD2; clone size: many; V gene: TRBV28
CDR3 DNA: TGTGCCAGCAGTCCCTGGGACCTCCTCTCCTACGAGCAGTACTTC; CDR3 protein: CASSPWDLLSYEQYF; J gene: TRBJ2-7; D gene: .; clone size: many; V gene: TRBV28
CDR3 DNA: TGTGCCATCAGTGACGCGGACAGGTCCCAAGAGACCCAGTACTTC; CDR3 protein: CAISDADRSQETQYF; J gene: TRBJ2-5; D gene: TRBD1; clone size: .; V gene: TRBV10-3
CDR3 DNA: TGTGCCAGCAGTCTATGGCTAGCGGGAGGGAGGCTCGAGCAGTACTTC; CDR3 protein: CASSLWLAGGRLEQYF; J gene: TRBJ2-7; D gene: TRBD2; clone size: few; V gene: TRBV27
CDR3 DNA: TGTGCCAGCAGCCATGGCGGGACTGTGAACACCGGGGAGCTGTTTTTT; CDR3 protein: CASSHGGTVNTGELFF; J gene: TRBJ2-2; D gene: .; clone size: .; V gene: TRBV5-5
CDR3 DNA: TGCAGTGCTAGAGCCCGAGGACAGGGAAGAGGGCCCCAGCATTTT; CDR3 protein: CSARARGQGRGPQHF; J gene: TRBJ1-5; D gene: TRBD1; clone size: few; V gene: TRBV20-1
CDR3 DNA: TGCAGTGCTAGACGGCTAGTTTGGTACCAAGAGACCCAGTACTTC; CDR3 protein: CSARRLVWYQETQYF; J gene: TRBJ2-5; D gene: .; clone size: few; V gene: TRBV20-1
CDR3 DNA: TGTGCCAGCAGCCCGACGGAGGTAACGTTCTCCTACGAGCAGTACTTC; CDR3 protein: CASSPTEVTFSYEQYF; J gene: TRBJ2-7; D gene: .; clone size: few; V gene: TRBV7-9